The 17 T cell receptor beta chains presented below share a single source sample, sequenced in a study of T cell responses to AZD1222 COVID-19 vaccine. Only in-frame clones appear in the TCRdb table, and some are missing; sequencing was by immunoSEQ multiplex PCR. The data contain some 110,000 clones, about 82% of them singletons. This specimen was peripheral blood, taken 28 days after the second AZD1222 dose. These receptors were taken from an adult who received the AZD1222 COVID-19 vaccine.

The chain uses TRBV28 and TRBJ1-6; D remains ambiguous. Germline V CDR1 and CDR2: MDHEN, SYDVKM. V was pared by 7 bases and J by 7 bases, with 14 bases between. CDR3 size: 14 residues. CDR3 bases: TGTGCCAGCACCAACGGACGGACCAATTCACCCCTCCACTTT. The encoded protein is CASTNGRTNSPLHF.

CDR3 region: CASSLGSLWGLGTQYF. The CDR3 DNA follows: TGTGCCAGCAGCTTGGGGAGCCTTTGGGGGTTGGGGACCCAGTACTTC. The rearrangement uses TRBV11-1 and TRBJ2-5; D possibly uses TRBD1 or TRBD2 (5 bases each). The CDR3 spans 16 residues. V lost 3 bases to trimming and J lost 7 bases, with 21 bases between them. In germline, CDR1 is SGHAT, CDR2 FQDESV (reference sequence).

The chain has TRBV5-1 and TRBJ2-1; D remains unclear. V lost 7 bases to trimming and J lost 0 bases, with 14 bases between them. The CDR3 sequence is 15 residues long. Germline CDR1 and CDR2: SGHRS and YFSETQ. The CDR3 loop is CASASVPTSYNEQFF. DNA for the CDR3: TGCGCCAGCGCCTCAGTCCCGACCTCCTACAATGAGCAGTTCTTC.

The chain employs TRBV6-4 and TRBJ1-5; 8 nucleotides line up with TRBD1. V was pared by 5 bases and J by 4 bases, with 7 bases of the junction left unmatched. CDR1 is MRHNA, CDR2 SNTAGT, per germline. CDR3 length: 15 amino acids. CDR3 DNA sequence: TGTGCCAGCAGTTCCGGGGACAGGAGGAATCAGCCCCAGCATTTT. Protein: CASSSGDRRNQPQHF.

This chain joins TRBV9 and TRBJ2-2; 7 bases map to TRBD2. The CDR3 consists of 15 residues. V dropped 1 base and J dropped 3; count of bases not matched to a gene: 3. Germline loops: CDR1 SGDLS, CDR2 YYNGEE. The CDR3 DNA follows: TGTGCCAGCAGCGTAACTAGCGTACACACCGGGGAGCTGTTTTTT. Its protein product is CASSVTSVHTGELFF.

The chain combines TRBV7-3 with TRBJ1-1; D may be TRBD1 (5 bases). The CDR3 has 17 amino acids. Per the germline V gene, CDR1 is SGHTA and CDR2 is FQGTGA. With 0 bases removed from V and 3 bases from J, the gap between germline ends came to 17 bases. The CDR3 here is CASSLTYLGVKDTEAFF. The CDR3 DNA is TGTGCCAGCAGCTTAACGTACTTGGGGGTTAAGGACACTGAAGCTTTCTTT.

The J gene is TRBJ1-1, the V gene TRBV27; TRBD1 aligns across 7 bases. Germline V gene sequence: CDR1 MNHEY, CDR2 SMNVEV (reference sequence). The CDR3 spans 15 residues. Trimming at V came to 5 bases and at J to 3 bases, leaving 9 bases not matched to a gene. The CDR3 nucleotides read TGTGCCAGCAGTCCGACAGGGATGGTGGACACTGAAGCTTTCTTT. Protein product: CASSPTGMVDTEAFF.

This chain joins TRBV3-1 (or the pseudogene TRBV3-2) and TRBJ2-7, with 11 bases that match TRBD2. The ends lost 1 base at V and 2 bases at J; junction bases unmatched: 4. This CDR3 is built from 16 residues. In germline, CDR1 is LGHDT, CDR2 YNNKEL (reference sequence). The CDR3 is CASSQGVSGGAYEQYF. The DNA for the CDR3 is TGTGCCAGCAGCCAAGGGGTTAGCGGGGGGGCCTACGAGCAGTACTTC.

The J gene is TRBJ1-1, the V gene TRBV4-1; tentative D call: TRBD1 (6 bases). V was shortened by 0 bases and J by 0 bases, with 11 bases between the two germline ends. Germline V gene data show CDR1 as MGHRA and CDR2 as YSYEKL. CDR3 length equals 16 residues. CDR3 amino acids: CASSQEVSGVNTEAFF. DNA for the CDR3: TGCGCCAGCAGCCAAGAAGTCTCAGGGGTGAACACTGAAGCTTTCTTT.

The chain uses TRBV5-1 and TRBJ2-7; TRBD2 matches at 12 bases. Germline V lookup: CDR1 SGHRS, CDR2 YFSETQ. V was pared by 0 bases and J by 0 bases, with 7 bases of the junction left unmatched. The CDR3 is 18 residues long. The CDR3 DNA reads TGCGCCAGCAGCTTGGACCCAGGGACTAGCGGGTACTCCTACGAGCAGTACTTC. Translated: CASSLDPGTSGYSYEQYF.

The chain joins TRBV5-6 to TRBJ2-7; D is uncertain. The germline V and J ends were trimmed by 0 bases and 1 base, with 17 bases remaining between them. The CDR3 covers 17 residues. The germline gives CDR1 SGHDT, CDR2 YYEEEE. The CDR3 sequence is CASSLVFRVSPSYEQYF. DNA of the CDR3: TGTGCCAGCAGCTTGGTGTTTCGTGTTTCACCTTCCTACGAGCAGTACTTC.

This clone is a singleton in its sample. V usage is TRBV21-1 and J usage is TRBJ1-1. TRBV21-1 corresponds to a pseudogene. This CDR3 spans 15 amino acids. CDR3 in amino acids: CASSSLTGVDTEAFF. The CDR3 DNA is TGTGCCAGCAGCAGCCTAACGGGAGTGGACACTGAAGCTTTCTTT.

Only a few counts were recorded for this clone. The genes are TRBV6-5 and TRBJ2-1; 8 bases line up with TRBD1. The CDR3 extends over 14 amino acids. J was trimmed by 8 bases and V by 0 bases; bases with no gene match: 3. Germline V CDR1 and CDR2: MNHEY, SVGAGI. In nucleotides, the CDR3 is TGTGCCAGCAGTTACTCGTCAGGGGGCGATGAGCAGTTCTTC. Its protein product is CASSYSSGGDEQFF.

The rearrangement links TRBV5-1 to TRBJ1-3; perhaps TRBD1 as D (5 bases). Germline V lookup: CDR1 SGHRS, CDR2 YFSETQ. The CDR3 sequence is 15 residues long. The V and J ends lost 2 bases and 3 bases respectively, with 12 bases between them. The CDR3 loop reads CASSFAGTSGNTIYF. The CDR3, as DNA: TGCGCCAGCAGCTTTGCGGGGACGAGTGGAAACACCATATATTTT. The full variable domain, completed using reference TRBV5-1 and TRBJ1-3, is KAGVTQTPRYLIKTRGQQVTLSCSPISGHRSVSWYQQTPGQGLQFLFEYFSETQRNKGNFPGRFSGRQFSNSRSEMNVSTLELGDSALYLCASSFAGTSGNTIYFGEGSWLTVV.

V and J are TRBV19 and TRBJ1-2; D uncertain. The germline V gene has CDR1 LNHDA and CDR2 SQIVND (reference sequence). V was clipped by 7 bases and J by 8 bases, with 32 bases between them. This CDR3 comprises 18 residues. CDR3 in DNA: TGTGCCAGTAATTCGGGTGTGACCGGGGAAGCCGAAGTCGGGGGCTACACCTTC. This translates into CASNSGVTGEAEVGGYTF.

The J gene is TRBJ1-1, the V gene TRBV4-3, with TRBD1 matching 8 bases. The ends lost 0 bases at V and 1 base at J; junction bases unmatched: 4. CDR3 length: 16 amino acids. CDR1 and CDR2 (germline): LGHNA, YSLEER. The CDR3 region is CASSQDPQGANTEAFF. The CDR3 DNA reads TGCGCCAGCAGCCAAGACCCCCAGGGGGCGAACACTGAAGCTTTCTTT.

The table lists this clone with a count of one. The chain combines TRBV5-5 with TRBJ1-1; D might be TRBD1 (5 bases). The germline V and J ends were trimmed by 6 bases and 0 bases, with 12 bases remaining between them. The CDR3 runs 14 residues. CDR1 is SGHKS, CDR2 YYEKEE, per germline (reference sequence). CDR3 region: CASTNRLMNTEAFF. In DNA form, the CDR3 reads TGTGCCAGCACAAACAGGCTTATGAACACTGAAGCTTTCTTT.